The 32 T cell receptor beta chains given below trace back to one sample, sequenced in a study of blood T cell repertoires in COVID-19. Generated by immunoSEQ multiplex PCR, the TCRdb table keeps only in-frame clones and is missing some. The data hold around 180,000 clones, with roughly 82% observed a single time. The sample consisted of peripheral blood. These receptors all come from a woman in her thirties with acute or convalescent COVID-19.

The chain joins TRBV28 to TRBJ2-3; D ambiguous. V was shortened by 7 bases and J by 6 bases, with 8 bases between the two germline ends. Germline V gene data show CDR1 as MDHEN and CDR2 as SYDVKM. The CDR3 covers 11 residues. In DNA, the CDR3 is TGTGCCAGCACCTCGAGGGATACGCAGTATTTT. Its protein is CASTSRDTQYF.

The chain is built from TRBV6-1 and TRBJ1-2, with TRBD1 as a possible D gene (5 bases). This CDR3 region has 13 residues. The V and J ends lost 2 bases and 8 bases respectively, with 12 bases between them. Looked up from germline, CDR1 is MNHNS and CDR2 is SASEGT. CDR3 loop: CASSEMAGYGYTF. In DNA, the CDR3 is TGTGCCAGCAGTGAAATGGCAGGGTACGGCTACACCTTC.

CDR3 region: CASSLYRGTGYGYTF. Written as DNA, the CDR3 is TGTGCCAGCAGCTTGTACAGGGGAACGGGCTATGGCTACACCTTC. The rearrangement links TRBV7-2 to TRBJ1-2, with 7 nucleotides matching TRBD1. Unmatched junction bases numbered 8, after V lost 3 bases and J lost 4 bases. CDR1 and CDR2 (germline): SGHTA, FQGNSA. The CDR3 contains 15 residues.

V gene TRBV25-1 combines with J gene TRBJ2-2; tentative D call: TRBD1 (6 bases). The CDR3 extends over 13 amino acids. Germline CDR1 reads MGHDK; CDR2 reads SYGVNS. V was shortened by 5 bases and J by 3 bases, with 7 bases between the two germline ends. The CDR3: CASSYRDTGELFF. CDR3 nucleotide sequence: TGTGCCAGCAGTTACAGGGACACCGGGGAGCTGTTTTTT.

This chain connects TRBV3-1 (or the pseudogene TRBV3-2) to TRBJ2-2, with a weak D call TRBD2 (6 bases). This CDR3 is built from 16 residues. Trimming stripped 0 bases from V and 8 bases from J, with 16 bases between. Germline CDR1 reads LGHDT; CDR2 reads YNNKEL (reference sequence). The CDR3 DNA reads TGTGCCAGCAGCCAAGATCGAGGCGGGGATCGAGGGGAGCTGTTTTTT. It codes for CASSQDRGGDRGELFF.

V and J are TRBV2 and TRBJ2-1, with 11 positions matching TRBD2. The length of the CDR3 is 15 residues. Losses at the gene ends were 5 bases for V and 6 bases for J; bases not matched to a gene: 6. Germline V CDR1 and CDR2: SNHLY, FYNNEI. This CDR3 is CASSYKGLAANEQFF. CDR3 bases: TGTGCCAGCAGTTATAAGGGACTAGCGGCCAATGAGCAGTTCTTC. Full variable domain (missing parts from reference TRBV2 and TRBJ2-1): EPEVTQTPSHQVTQMGQEVILRCVPISNHLYFYWYRQILGQKVEFLVSFYNNEISEKSEIFDDQFSVERPDGSNFTLKIRSTKLEDSAMYFCASSYKGLAANEQFFGPGTRLTVL.

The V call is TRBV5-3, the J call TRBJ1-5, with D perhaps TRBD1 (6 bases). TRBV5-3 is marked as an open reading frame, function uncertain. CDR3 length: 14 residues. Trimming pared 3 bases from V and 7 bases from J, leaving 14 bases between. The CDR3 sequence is CARSWFTGSQPQHF. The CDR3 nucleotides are TGTGCCAGAAGCTGGTTTACAGGGAGCCAGCCCCAGCATTTT.

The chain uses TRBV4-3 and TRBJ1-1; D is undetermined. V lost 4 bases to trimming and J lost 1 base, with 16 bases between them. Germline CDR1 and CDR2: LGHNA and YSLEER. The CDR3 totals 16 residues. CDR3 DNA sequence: TGCGCCAGCAGCCCCAACCTGGGAGGTTGGAACACTGAAGCTTTCTTT. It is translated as CASSPNLGGWNTEAFF.

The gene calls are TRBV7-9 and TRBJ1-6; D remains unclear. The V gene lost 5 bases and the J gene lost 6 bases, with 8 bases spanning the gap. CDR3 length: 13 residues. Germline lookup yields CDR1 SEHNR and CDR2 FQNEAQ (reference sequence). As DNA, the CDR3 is TGTGCCAGCAGCCCGGGATTTAATTCACCCCTCCACTTT. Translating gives CASSPGFNSPLHF.

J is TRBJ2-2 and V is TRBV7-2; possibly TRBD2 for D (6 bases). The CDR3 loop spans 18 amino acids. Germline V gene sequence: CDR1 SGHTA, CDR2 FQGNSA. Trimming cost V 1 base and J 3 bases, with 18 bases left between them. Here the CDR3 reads CASSLDSVARRDTGELFF. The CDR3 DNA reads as TGTGCCAGCAGCTTAGATTCGGTCGCCAGGAGGGACACCGGGGAGCTGTTTTTT.

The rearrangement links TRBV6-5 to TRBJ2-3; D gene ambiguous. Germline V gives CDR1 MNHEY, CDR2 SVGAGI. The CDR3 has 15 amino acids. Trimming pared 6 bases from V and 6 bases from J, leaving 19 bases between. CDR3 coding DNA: TGTGCCAGCAGACCCGGCTTAGGATCCGGGGATACGCAGTATTTT. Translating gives CASRPGLGSGDTQYF.

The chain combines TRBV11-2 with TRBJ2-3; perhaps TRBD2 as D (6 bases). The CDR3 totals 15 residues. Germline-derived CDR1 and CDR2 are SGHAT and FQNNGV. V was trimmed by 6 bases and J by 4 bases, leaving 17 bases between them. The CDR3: CASRTRSRGADTQYF. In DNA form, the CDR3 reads TGTGCCAGCAGAACTAGGTCGCGGGGAGCAGATACGCAGTATTTT. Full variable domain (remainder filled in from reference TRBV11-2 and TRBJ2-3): EAGVAQSPRYKIIEKRQSVAFWCNPISGHATLYWYQQILGQGPKLLIQFQNNGVVDDSQLPKDRFSAERLKGVDSTLKIQPAKLEDSAVYLCASRTRSRGADTQYFGPGTRLTVL.

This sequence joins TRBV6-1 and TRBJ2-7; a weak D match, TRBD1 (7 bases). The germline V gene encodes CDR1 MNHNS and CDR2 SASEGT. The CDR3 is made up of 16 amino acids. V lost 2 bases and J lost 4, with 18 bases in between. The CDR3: CASSETAGQMGYEQYF. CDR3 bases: TGTGCCAGCAGTGAAACGGCGGGACAGATGGGTTACGAGCAGTACTTC.

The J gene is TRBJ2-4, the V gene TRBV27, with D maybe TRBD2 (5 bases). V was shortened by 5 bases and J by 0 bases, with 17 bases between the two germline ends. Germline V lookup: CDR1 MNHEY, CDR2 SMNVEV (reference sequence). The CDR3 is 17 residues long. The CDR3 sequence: CASSGRGLGLAKNIQYF. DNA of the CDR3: TGTGCCAGCAGTGGCCGCGGACTGGGCCTAGCCAAAAACATTCAGTACTTC.

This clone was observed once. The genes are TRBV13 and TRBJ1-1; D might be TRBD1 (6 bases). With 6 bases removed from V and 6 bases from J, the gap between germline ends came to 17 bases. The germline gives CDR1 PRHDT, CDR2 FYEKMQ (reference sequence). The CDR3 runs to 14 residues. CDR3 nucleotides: TGTGCCAGCAGTTCGCACGGGGAGGGGGCTGAAGCTTTCTTT. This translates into CASSSHGEGAEAFF.

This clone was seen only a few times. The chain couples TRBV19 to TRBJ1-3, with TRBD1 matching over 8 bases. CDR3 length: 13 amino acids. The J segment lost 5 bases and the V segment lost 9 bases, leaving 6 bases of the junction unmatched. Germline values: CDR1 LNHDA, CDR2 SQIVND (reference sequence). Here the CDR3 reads CASETGVRNTIYF. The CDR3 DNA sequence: TGTGCCAGCGAGACAGGGGTGAGAAACACCATATATTTT.

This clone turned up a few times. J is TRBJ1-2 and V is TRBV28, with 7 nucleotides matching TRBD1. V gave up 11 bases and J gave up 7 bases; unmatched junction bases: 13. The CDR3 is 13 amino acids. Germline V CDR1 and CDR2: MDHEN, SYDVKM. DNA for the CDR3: TGTGCCGGTTGCCAGGACAGGTGGGGTGGCTACACCTTC. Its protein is CAGCQDRWGGYTF.

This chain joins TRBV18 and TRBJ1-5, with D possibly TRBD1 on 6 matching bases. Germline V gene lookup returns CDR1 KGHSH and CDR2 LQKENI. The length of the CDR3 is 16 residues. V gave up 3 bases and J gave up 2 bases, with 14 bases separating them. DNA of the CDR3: TGTGCCAGCTCACCTGAACAGGGTGGTGGCAATCAGCCCCAGCATTTT. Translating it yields CASSPEQGGGNQPQHF.

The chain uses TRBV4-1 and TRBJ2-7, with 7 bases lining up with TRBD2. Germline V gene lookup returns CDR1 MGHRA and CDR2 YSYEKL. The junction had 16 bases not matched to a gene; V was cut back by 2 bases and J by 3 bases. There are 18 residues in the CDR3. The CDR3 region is CASSQSAPRAGVGYEQYF. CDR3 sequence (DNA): TGCGCCAGCAGCCAAAGCGCCCCTCGGGCGGGAGTGGGCTACGAGCAGTACTTC.

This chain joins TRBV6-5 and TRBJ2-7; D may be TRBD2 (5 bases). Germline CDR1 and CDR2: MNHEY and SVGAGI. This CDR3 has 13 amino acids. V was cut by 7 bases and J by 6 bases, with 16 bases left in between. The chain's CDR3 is CASTLPGRAEQYF. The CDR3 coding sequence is TGTGCCAGCACTCTTCCGGGAAGGGCCGAGCAGTACTTC.

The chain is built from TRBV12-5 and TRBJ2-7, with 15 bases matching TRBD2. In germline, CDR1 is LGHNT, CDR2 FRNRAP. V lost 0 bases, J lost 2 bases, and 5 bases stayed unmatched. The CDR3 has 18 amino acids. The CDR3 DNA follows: TGTGCTAGTGGTTTGGTACAGGGACTAGCGGGGGGCGCCTACGAGCAGTACTTC. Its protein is CASGLVQGLAGGAYEQYF.

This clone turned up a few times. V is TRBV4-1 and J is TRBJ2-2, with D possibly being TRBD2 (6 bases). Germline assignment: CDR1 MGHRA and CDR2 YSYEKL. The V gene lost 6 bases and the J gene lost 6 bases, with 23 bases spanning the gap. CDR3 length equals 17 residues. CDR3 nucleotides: TGCGCCAGCAGGAAGATAGTGGGAGGCAGGAGGGCCGGGGAGCTGTTTTTT. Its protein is CASRKIVGGRRAGELFF.

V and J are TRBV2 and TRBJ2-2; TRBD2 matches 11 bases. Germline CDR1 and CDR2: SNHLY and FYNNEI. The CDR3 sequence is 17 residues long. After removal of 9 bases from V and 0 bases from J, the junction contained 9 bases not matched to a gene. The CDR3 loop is CARASGGSNSNTGELFF. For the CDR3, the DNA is TGTGCCAGAGCTAGCGGGGGGTCCAATTCGAACACCGGGGAGCTGTTTTTT.

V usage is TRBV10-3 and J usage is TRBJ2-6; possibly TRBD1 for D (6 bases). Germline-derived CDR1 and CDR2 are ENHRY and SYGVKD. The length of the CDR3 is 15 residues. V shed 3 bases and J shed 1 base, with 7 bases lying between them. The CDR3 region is CAISEQGSGANVLTF. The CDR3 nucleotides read TGTGCCATCAGTGAACAGGGATCTGGGGCCAACGTCCTGACTTTC.

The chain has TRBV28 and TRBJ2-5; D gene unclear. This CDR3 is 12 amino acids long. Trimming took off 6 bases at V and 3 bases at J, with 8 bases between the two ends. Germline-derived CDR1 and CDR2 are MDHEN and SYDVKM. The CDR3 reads CASSDSKETQYF. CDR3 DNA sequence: TGTGCCAGCAGCGATTCTAAAGAGACCCAGTACTTC.

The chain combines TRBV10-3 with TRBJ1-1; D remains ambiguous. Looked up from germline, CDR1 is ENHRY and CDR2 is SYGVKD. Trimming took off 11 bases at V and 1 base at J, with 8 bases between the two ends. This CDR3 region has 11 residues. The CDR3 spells CAARQNTEAFF. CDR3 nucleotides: TGTGCCGCGCGACAGAACACTGAAGCTTTCTTT.

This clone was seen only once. The CDR3 sequence is CAWRKTGSGNTIYF. The CDR3 nucleotides are TGTGCCTGGAGAAAGACTGGATCTGGAAACACCATATATTTT. The rearrangement uses TRBV30 and TRBJ1-3; D is uncertain. From germline, CDR1 is GTSNPN and CDR2 SVGIG (reference sequence). The CDR3 runs to 14 residues. The V gene lost 3 bases and the J gene lost 1 base, with 10 bases spanning the gap.

The CDR3: CASSEDLAGVYFGNEQFF. Written as DNA, the CDR3 is TGTGCCAGCAGTGAAGACCTAGCGGGGGTTTATTTCGGAAATGAGCAGTTCTTC. The rearrangement uses TRBV2 and TRBJ2-1; TRBD2 aligns across 10 bases. The ends lost 1 base at V and 7 bases at J; junction bases unmatched: 13. This CDR3 comprises 18 residues. Germline V gives CDR1 SNHLY, CDR2 FYNNEI.

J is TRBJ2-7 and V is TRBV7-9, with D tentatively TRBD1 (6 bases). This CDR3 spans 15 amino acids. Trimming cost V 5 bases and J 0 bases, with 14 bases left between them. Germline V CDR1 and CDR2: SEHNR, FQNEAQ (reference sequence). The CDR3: CASSQQGPSSYEQYF. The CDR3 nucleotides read TGTGCCAGCAGCCAACAGGGCCCGAGCTCCTACGAGCAGTACTTC.

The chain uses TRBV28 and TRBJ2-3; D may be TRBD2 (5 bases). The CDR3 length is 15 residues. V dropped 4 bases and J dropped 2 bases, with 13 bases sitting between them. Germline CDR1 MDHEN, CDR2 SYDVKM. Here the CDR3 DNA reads TGTGCCAGCAGTTCTCCTGGACTTACCACAGATACGCAGTATTTT. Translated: CASSSPGLTTDTQYF.

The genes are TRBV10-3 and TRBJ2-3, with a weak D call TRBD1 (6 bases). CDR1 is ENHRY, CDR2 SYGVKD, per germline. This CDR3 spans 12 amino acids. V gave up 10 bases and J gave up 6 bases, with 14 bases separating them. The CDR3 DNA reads TGTGCCACACAGGGAATCACGGATACGCAGTATTTT. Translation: CATQGITDTQYF.

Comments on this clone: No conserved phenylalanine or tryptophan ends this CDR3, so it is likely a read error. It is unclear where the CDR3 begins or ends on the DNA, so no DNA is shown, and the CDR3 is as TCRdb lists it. This CDR3 reads CSAWGQGQ. The V and J genes are TRBV20-1 and TRBJ2-4; the D segment call TRBD1 is taken from the table without a DNA check. Inclusive of both ends, the CDR3 amounts to 8 amino acids. The V gene's germline CDR1 is DFQATT and CDR2 SNEGSKA (reference sequence).